These 4 T cell receptor beta chains were sequenced from one sample in a study of blood T cell repertoires in COVID-19. Profiling relied on immunoSEQ multiplex PCR, and the TCRdb table lists in-frame clones only, not all of them. Here the sample spans 200,000 to 300,000 clones, 88% being singletons. The sequencing input was peripheral blood. These receptors were taken from a man between 60 and 75 years old who had recovered from COVID-19.

The V and J genes are TRBV7-9 and TRBJ1-4; 8 bases are a match to TRBD1. CDR3 length: 15 amino acids. V lost 5 bases and J lost 6; bases outside the gene matches: 8. Germline V lookup: CDR1 SEHNR, CDR2 FQNEAQ (reference sequence). Here the CDR3 reads CASSERTGSYEKLFF. CDR3 nucleotides: TGTGCCAGCAGCGAGAGGACAGGGTCTTATGAAAAACTGTTTTTT. Full variable domain (missing parts from reference TRBV7-9 and TRBJ1-4): DTGVSQNPRHKITKRGQNVTFRCDPISEHNRLYWYRQTLGQGPEFLTYFQNEAQLEKSRLLSDRFSAERPKGSFSTLEIQRTEQGDSAMYLCASSERTGSYEKLFFGSGTQLSVL.

V and J are TRBV7-2 and TRBJ2-4; possible D gene TRBD1, 6 bases. CDR1 is SGHTA and CDR2 is FQGNSA in the germline V gene. This CDR3 comprises 15 residues. The germline V and J ends were trimmed by 1 base and 4 bases, with 11 bases remaining between them. CDR3 amino acids: CASSLVGDIKNIQYF. CDR3 sequence (DNA): TGTGCCAGCAGCTTAGTGGGGGACATTAAAAACATTCAGTACTTC.

This chain connects TRBV19 to TRBJ2-5, with TRBD2 as a possible D gene (6 bases). Trimming cost V 5 bases and J 4 bases, with 20 bases left between them. The CDR3 runs 16 residues. The germline V gene has CDR1 LNHDA and CDR2 SQIVND (reference sequence). The CDR3 DNA reads TGTGCCAGTAGTGCATACCTGACACCCGGGGGAGAGACCCAGTACTTC. Its translation: CASSAYLTPGGETQYF.

This chain connects TRBV24-1 to TRBJ2-7; TRBD1 agrees at 9 bases. CDR3 length: 17 amino acids. The V segment lost 1 base and the J segment 4 bases; nucleotides outside the gene matches: 10. Germline CDR1 reads KGHDR; CDR2 reads SFDVKD. In nucleotides, the CDR3 is TGTGCCACCAGTGATTTTGGGGGACAGGGCGGCTCTTACGAGCAGTACTTC. It encodes CATSDFGGQGGSYEQYF.